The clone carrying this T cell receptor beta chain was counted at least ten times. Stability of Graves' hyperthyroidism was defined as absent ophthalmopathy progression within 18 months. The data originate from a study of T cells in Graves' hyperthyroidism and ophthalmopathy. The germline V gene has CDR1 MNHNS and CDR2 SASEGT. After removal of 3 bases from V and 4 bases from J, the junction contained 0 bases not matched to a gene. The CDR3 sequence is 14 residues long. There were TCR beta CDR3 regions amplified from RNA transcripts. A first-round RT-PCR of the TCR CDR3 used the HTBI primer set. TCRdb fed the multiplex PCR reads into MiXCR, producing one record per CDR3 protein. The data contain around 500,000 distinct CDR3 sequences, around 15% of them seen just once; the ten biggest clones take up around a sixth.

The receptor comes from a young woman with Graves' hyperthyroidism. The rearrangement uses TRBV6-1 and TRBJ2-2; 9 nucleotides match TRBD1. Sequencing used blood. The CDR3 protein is CASSETGGTGELFF. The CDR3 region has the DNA TGTGCCAGCAGTGAGACAGGGGGCACCGGGGAGCTGTTTTTT.